This TCR beta chain originates from a study of a mutant IDH1 vaccine in newly diagnosed glioma. CDR1 SGDLS and CDR2 YYNGEE come from the germline V gene. This CDR3 contains 14 residues. Trimming cost V 0 bases and J 2 bases, with 6 bases left between them. The method was immunoSEQ multiplex PCR; TCRdb's version includes in-frame clones alone and lacks a portion of them. The table records approximately 80,000 clones, approximately 78% of them present only once. With respect to this clone: Its specificity is unknown.

Indicated time point: week 47, end of study. Each dose of the vaccine consisted of 300 ug of mutant IDH1 20-mer peptide, with topical imiquimod. Across weeks 1, 3, 5, 7, 11, 15, 19 and 23, patients received a vaccination each time, eight in all. The chain recombines TRBV9 with TRBJ1-3; D gene uncertain. Sequencing used PBMCs, obtained from a glioma patient whose treatment included an IDH1 peptide vaccine. This sequence originates from a man aged 35 to 55 with glioma. CDR3 loop: CASSVEITGNTIYF. The CDR3 DNA follows: TGTGCCAGCAGCGTAGAGATCACTGGAAACACCATATATTTT.